A single sample gave rise to the 22 T cell receptor beta chains below, sequenced in a study of cytomegalovirus exposure and HLA in healthy donors. Both 60 Vbeta primers and 13 Jbeta primers went into the PCR. The table came from immunoSEQ multiplex PCR; TCRdb's copy has only in-frame clones and leaves some out. The sample records roughly 180,000 clones, 75% to 90% being singletons. Sequences were obtained from PBMCs. Receptor source: a man in his thirties or forties in good health and CMV-seropositive.

The table lists this clone with a few counts. The chain combines TRBV10-1 with TRBJ1-1; no reliable D call. Germline V gene lookup returns CDR1 WNHNN and CDR2 SYGVQD (reference sequence). Trimming removed 5 bases at V and 2 bases at J, with 3 bases between. CDR3 size: 11 residues. The CDR3 sequence: CASSTNTEAFF. The DNA of the CDR3 is TGCGCCAGCAGTACTAACACTGAAGCTTTCTTT.

Concerning this clone: Different DNA sequences within this sample yield the same CDR3. This chain uses TRBV9 with TRBJ2-1, with TRBD1 as a possible D gene (5 bases). There are 15 residues in the CDR3. Germline loops: CDR1 SGDLS, CDR2 YYNGEE. The V and J ends lost 0 bases and 0 bases respectively, with 7 bases between them. The DNA for the CDR3 is TGTGCCAGCAGCGTAGTAGGGGTCTCCTACAATGAGCAGTTCTTC. Its translation: CASSVVGVSYNEQFF. The full variable domain, completed using reference TRBV9 and TRBJ2-1, is DSGVTQTPKHLITATGQRVTLRCSPRSGDLSVYWYQQSLDQGLQFLIQYYNGEERAKGNILERFSAQQFPDLHSELNLSSLELGDSALYFCASSVVGVSYNEQFFGPGTRLTVL.

Here the CDR3 reads CASRRLAEITNEQFF. CDR3 DNA sequence: TGTGCCAGCAGACGACTAGCGGAGATAACCAATGAGCAGTTCTTC. The chain recombines TRBV6-5 with TRBJ2-1, with 9 bases that match TRBD2. Per the germline V gene, CDR1 is MNHEY and CDR2 is SVGAGI. The V segment lost 6 bases and the J segment 6 bases; nucleotides outside the gene matches: 9. CDR3 size: 15 residues.

This clone was counted a few times. CDR3: CASSQYISGQVTLGSYEQYF. CDR3 coding DNA: TGCGCCAGCAGCCAATATATTTCGGGACAGGTAACCCTGGGCTCCTACGAGCAGTACTTC. This chain uses TRBV4-1 with TRBJ2-7, with 8 bases fitting TRBD1. The CDR3 totals 20 residues. CDR1 MGHRA and CDR2 YSYEKL come from the germline V gene. V was pared by 2 bases and J by 0 bases, with 18 bases of the junction left unmatched.

This chain connects TRBV15 to TRBJ1-3; possible D gene TRBD1, 6 bases. CDR3 length equals 17 residues. V lost 0 bases to trimming and J lost 2 bases, with 14 bases between them. CDR1 is LNHNV, CDR2 YYDKDF, per germline (reference sequence). The CDR3 DNA reads TGTGCCACCAGCAGAGATATCGGGTCAGGGGCTGGAAACACCATATATTTT. This codes for CATSRDIGSGAGNTIYF.

The chain joins TRBV27 to TRBJ2-7; 9 bases are shared with TRBD2. V gave up 4 bases and J gave up 1 base; unmatched junction bases: 20. CDR3 length: 20 amino acids. Germline loops: CDR1 MNHEY, CDR2 SMNVEV (reference sequence). CDR3 region: CASSSQRPSGNLRSSYEQYF. The CDR3 nucleotides read TGTGCCAGCAGTTCCCAACGGCCTAGCGGGAACTTAAGATCGTCCTACGAGCAGTACTTC.

The chain links TRBV19 to TRBJ2-3; 8 bases are a match to TRBD2. The CDR3 contains 15 residues. CDR1 and CDR2 from the germline V gene are LNHDA and SQIVND (reference sequence). The V and J ends lost 3 bases and 7 bases, in that order; junction bases with no gene match: 9. As DNA, the CDR3 is TGTGCCAGTAGTATCCTCGGGAGGGCCATCAATACGCAGTATTTT. Amino acids: CASSILGRAINTQYF.

The chain links TRBV27 to TRBJ2-7; TRBD1 might be the D (6 bases). The CDR3 length is 17 residues. Germline V gene data show CDR1 as MNHEY and CDR2 as SMNVEV (reference sequence). V lost 3 bases and J lost 0, with 18 bases in between. The CDR3 loop is CASSFLTPSGHSYEQYF. For the CDR3, the DNA is TGTGCCAGCAGTTTTCTAACACCTTCGGGACACTCCTACGAGCAGTACTTC.

The chain joins TRBV7-9 to TRBJ2-5; tentatively, D is TRBD2 (5 bases). The ends were cut back, 3 bases at V and 3 bases at J, with 8 bases in the middle. This CDR3 contains 13 residues. Per the germline V gene, CDR1 is SEHNR and CDR2 is FQNEAQ (reference sequence). The DNA for the CDR3 is TGTGCCAGCAGCTTTTCCGGGGAAGAGACCCAGTACTTC. Translating it yields CASSFSGEETQYF.

CDR3 amino acids: CASSLVGGGRSYEQYF. Here the CDR3 DNA reads TGTGCCAGCAGCTTGGTCGGAGGTGGACGAAGTTACGAGCAGTACTTC. The chain links TRBV7-2 to TRBJ2-7, with D possibly matching TRBD2 (5 bases). The CDR3 has 16 amino acids. Per germline, CDR1 SGHTA and CDR2 FQGNSA. Trimming left V 3 bases short and J 4 bases short, with 19 bases between. The variable domain in full, with the rest retrieved from reference TRBV7-2 and TRBJ2-7, is GAGVSQSPSNKVTEKGKDVELRCDPISGHTALYWYRQSLGQGLEFLIYFQGNSAPDKSGLPSDRFSAERTGGSVSTLTIQRTQQEDSAVYLCASSLVGGGRSYEQYFGPGTRLTVT.

V usage is TRBV18 and J usage is TRBJ1-1; D is possibly TRBD1 (6 bases). Germline CDR1 reads KGHSH; CDR2 reads LQKENI. V gave up 5 bases and J gave up 1 base, with 11 bases separating them. The CDR3 totals 14 residues. The CDR3 loop is CASSYGQRNTEAFF. CDR3 coding DNA: TGTGCCAGCTCATATGGACAGAGGAACACTGAAGCTTTCTTT.

The chain combines TRBV25-1 with TRBJ2-7; D may be TRBD1 (6 bases). The CDR3 has 14 amino acids. Trimming removed 4 bases at V and 6 bases at J, with 16 bases between. CDR1 is MGHDK, CDR2 SYGVNS, per germline. The CDR3 coding sequence is TGTGCCAGCAGTGGTTCCGGGACAAGGGCCGAGCAGTACTTC. Its translation: CASSGSGTRAEQYF.

The chain uses TRBV6-4 and TRBJ2-3, with 9 positions matching TRBD2. The trim removed 3 bases at V and 0 bases at J, leaving 1 base unmatched. CDR1 MRHNA and CDR2 SNTAGT come from the germline V gene. This CDR3 contains 15 residues. This CDR3 is CASSELAGSTDTQYF. DNA of the CDR3: TGTGCCAGCAGTGAACTAGCGGGTAGCACAGATACGCAGTATTTT.

This clone has a handful of counts. The rearrangement uses TRBV5-6 and TRBJ2-5, with a weak D call TRBD2 (6 bases). Germline V CDR1 and CDR2: SGHDT, YYEEEE. Trimming removed 0 bases at V and 4 bases at J, with 13 bases between. This CDR3 has 15 residues. The CDR3 spells CASSLDEGGGETQYF. DNA for the CDR3: TGTGCCAGCAGCTTGGATGAGGGAGGTGGAGAGACCCAGTACTTC. Full variable domain (outside the CDR3, taken from reference TRBV5-6 and TRBJ2-5): DAGVTQSPTHLIKTRGQQVTLRCSPKSGHDTVSWYQQALGQGPQFIFQYYEEEERQRGNFPDRFSGHQFPNYSSELNVNALLLGDSALYLCASSLDEGGGETQYFGPGTRLLVL.

The V call is TRBV5-6, the J call TRBJ2-5; 9 bases match TRBD2. Trimming took 5 bases from V and 3 from J; bases not matched to a gene: 14. CDR1 is SGHDT and CDR2 is YYEEEE in the germline V gene. This CDR3 region has 17 residues. For the CDR3, the DNA is TGTGCCAGCAGACGGACTAGCGTCAGGGAGAGGGAAGAGACCCAGTACTTC. This sequence encodes CASRRTSVREREETQYF.

The V call is TRBV7-2, the J call TRBJ2-3, with TRBD2 matching over 13 bases. The V gene end was trimmed by 1 base and the J gene end by 9 bases; junction bases not matched to a gene: 10. Germline V gene data show CDR1 as SGHTA and CDR2 as FQGNSA. The CDR3 extends over 17 amino acids. The CDR3 coding sequence is TGTGCCAGCAGCTTAGGCCGGACTAGCGGGGGCCCTTGGACGCAGTATTTT. Amino acids: CASSLGRTSGGPWTQYF. Combining the CDR3 with reference TRBV7-2 and TRBJ2-3 gives the whole variable domain GAGVSQSPSNKVTEKGKDVELRCDPISGHTALYWYRQSLGQGLEFLIYFQGNSAPDKSGLPSDRFSAERTGGSVSTLTIQRTQQEDSAVYLCASSLGRTSGGPWTQYFGPGTRLTVL.

The CDR3 bases are TGTGCCAGTAGTATAGAAGCAGGGTCGTACACCGGGGAGCTGTTTTTT. It codes for CASSIEAGSYTGELFF. The rearrangement uses TRBV19 and TRBJ2-2; weak D call: TRBD1 (5 bases). The germline gives CDR1 LNHDA, CDR2 SQIVND (reference sequence). V was pared by 0 bases and J by 3 bases, with 11 bases between. This CDR3 region has 16 residues.

A single count supports this clone. The V gene is TRBV11-3, the J gene TRBJ2-3; TRBD1 agrees at 9 bases. V dropped 5 bases and J dropped 6; count of bases not matched to a gene: 6. The CDR3 runs 14 residues. Germline V CDR1 and CDR2: SGHNT, YENEEA. CDR3 protein: CASSRDRVSDTQYF. The CDR3 bases are TGTGCCAGCAGCCGGGACAGGGTCTCCGATACGCAGTATTTT.

This clone occurred once. The J gene is TRBJ2-1, the V gene TRBV9, with D unclear. In germline, CDR1 is SGDLS, CDR2 YYNGEE. V dropped 4 bases and J dropped 0 bases, with 20 bases sitting between them. The CDR3 contains 18 residues. Here the CDR3 reads CASSPMGLIYRSYNEQFF. In DNA, the CDR3 is TGTGCCAGCAGCCCGATGGGCCTCATATACCGCTCCTACAATGAGCAGTTCTTC.

The genes are TRBV27 and TRBJ1-2; TRBD1 agrees at 7 bases. V lost 5 bases and J lost 2; bases outside the gene matches: 2. Germline V gene lookup returns CDR1 MNHEY and CDR2 SMNVEV (reference sequence). The CDR3 is 13 amino acids. CDR3 loop: CASSEQGNYGYTF. The CDR3 coding sequence is TGTGCCAGCAGTGAACAGGGGAACTATGGCTACACCTTC.

The V call is TRBV6-5, the J call TRBJ2-7, with a tentative D call TRBD2 (6 bases). V was trimmed by 6 bases and J by 2 bases, leaving 14 bases between them. CDR1 and CDR2 from the germline V gene are MNHEY and SVGAGI. The CDR3 covers 14 residues. CDR3 protein: CASSLVGGAYEQYF. In DNA form, the CDR3 reads TGTGCCAGCAGCTTGGTAGGAGGGGCCTACGAGCAGTACTTC.

The chain employs TRBV5-4 and TRBJ2-1; tentative D call: TRBD2 (6 bases). Germline V gene data show CDR1 as SGHNT and CDR2 as YYREEE (reference sequence). There are 14 residues in the CDR3. V was trimmed by 0 bases and J by 7 bases, leaving 11 bases between them. Here the CDR3 DNA reads TGTGCCAGCAGCTTGGAGGCGGGGTCGAATGAGCAGTTCTTC. Translated, it gives CASSLEAGSNEQFF.